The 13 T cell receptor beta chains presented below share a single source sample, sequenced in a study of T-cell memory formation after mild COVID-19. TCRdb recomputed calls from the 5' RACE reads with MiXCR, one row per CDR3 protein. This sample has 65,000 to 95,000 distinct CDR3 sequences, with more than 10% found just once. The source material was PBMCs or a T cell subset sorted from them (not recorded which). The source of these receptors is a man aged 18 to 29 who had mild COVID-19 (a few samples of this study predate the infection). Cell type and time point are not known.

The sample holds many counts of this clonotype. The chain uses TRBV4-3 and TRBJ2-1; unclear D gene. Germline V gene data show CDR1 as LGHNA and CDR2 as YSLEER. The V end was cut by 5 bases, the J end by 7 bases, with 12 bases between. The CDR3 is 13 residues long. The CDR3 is CASSNRQKNEQFF. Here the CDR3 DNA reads TGCGCCAGCAGCAACCGTCAGAAAAATGAGCAGTTCTTC.

The CDR3 protein is CASSQTKQGSPLHF. The CDR3 bases are TGCGCCAGCAGCCAGACCAAACAGGGGTCACCCCTCCACTTT. The chain links TRBV4-1 to TRBJ1-6; TRBD1 agrees at 7 bases. Germline V lookup: CDR1 MGHRA, CDR2 YSYEKL. CDR3 length: 14 residues. V dropped 3 bases and J dropped 10; count of bases not matched to a gene: 6.

Written as DNA, the CDR3 is TGTGCCACCCGACAGGGGTCCTACGAGCAGTACTTC. This gives the protein CATRQGSYEQYF. This chain links TRBV6-2 or TRBV6-3 with TRBJ2-7; 8 nucleotides line up with TRBD1. The CDR3 is 12 amino acids. CDR1 and CDR2 from the germline V gene are MNHEY and SVGEGT. V shed 10 bases, J shed 1 base, and the junction held 3 bases outside the gene matches.

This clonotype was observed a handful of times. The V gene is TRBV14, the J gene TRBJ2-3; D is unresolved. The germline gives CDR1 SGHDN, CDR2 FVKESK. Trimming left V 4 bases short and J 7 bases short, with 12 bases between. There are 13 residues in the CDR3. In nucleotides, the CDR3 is TGTGCCAGCAGCCTGCTCGGCGGAAATACGCAGTATTTT. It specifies CASSLLGGNTQYF.

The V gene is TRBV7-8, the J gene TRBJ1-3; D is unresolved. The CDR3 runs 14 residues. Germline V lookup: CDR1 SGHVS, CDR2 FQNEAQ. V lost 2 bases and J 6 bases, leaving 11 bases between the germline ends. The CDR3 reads CASSLQALENTIYF. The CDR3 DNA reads TGTGCCAGCAGCTTACAGGCTCTGGAAAACACCATATATTTT.

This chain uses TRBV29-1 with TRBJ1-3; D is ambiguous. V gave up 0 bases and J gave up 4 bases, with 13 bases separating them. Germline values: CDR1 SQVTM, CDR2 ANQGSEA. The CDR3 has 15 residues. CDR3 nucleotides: TGCAGCGTTGAAGAGTTCGGGGAAAAGGGAAACACCATATATTTT. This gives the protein CSVEEFGEKGNTIYF.

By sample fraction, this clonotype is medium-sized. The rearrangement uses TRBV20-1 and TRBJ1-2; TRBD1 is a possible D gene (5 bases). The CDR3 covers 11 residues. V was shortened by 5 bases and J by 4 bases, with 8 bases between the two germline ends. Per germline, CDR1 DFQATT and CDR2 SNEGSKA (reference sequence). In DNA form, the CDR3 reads TGCAGTGCTGACGACAGCTATGGCTACACCTTC. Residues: CSADDSYGYTF.

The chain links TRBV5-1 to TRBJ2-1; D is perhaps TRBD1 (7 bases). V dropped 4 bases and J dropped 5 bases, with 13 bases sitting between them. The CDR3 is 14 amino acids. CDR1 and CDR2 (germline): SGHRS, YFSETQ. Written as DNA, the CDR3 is TGCGCCAGCAGCATGGGCAGGGGGGACAATGAGCAGTTCTTC. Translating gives CASSMGRGDNEQFF.

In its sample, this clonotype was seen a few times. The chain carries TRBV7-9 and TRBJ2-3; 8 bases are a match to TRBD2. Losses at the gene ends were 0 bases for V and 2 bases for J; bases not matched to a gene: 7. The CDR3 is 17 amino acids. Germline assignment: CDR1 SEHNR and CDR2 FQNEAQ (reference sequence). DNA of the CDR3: TGTGCCAGCAGCTTAGCCCGCGGGGGGCTCCCCACAGATACGCAGTATTTT. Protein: CASSLARGGLPTDTQYF. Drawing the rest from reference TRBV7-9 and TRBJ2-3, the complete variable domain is DTGVSQNPRHKITKRGQNVTFRCDPISEHNRLYWYRQTLGQGPEFLTYFQNEAQLEKSRLLSDRFSAERPKGSFSTLEIQRTEQGDSAMYLCASSLARGGLPTDTQYFGPGTRLTVL.

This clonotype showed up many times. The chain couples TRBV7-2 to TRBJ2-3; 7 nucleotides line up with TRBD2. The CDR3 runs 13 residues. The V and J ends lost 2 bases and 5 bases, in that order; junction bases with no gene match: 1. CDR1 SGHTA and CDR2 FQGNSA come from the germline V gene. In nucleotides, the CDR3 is TGTGCCAGCAGCTTAACGGGGGGAGATACGCAGTATTTT. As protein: CASSLTGGDTQYF.

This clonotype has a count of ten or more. CDR3 region: CSARGGINYEQYF. CDR3 DNA sequence: TGCAGTGCTAGAGGGGGGATCAATTACGAGCAGTACTTC. The chain combines TRBV20-1 with TRBJ2-7; either TRBD1 or TRBD2 may supply D (5 bases each). The CDR3 sequence is 13 residues long. The germline V gene has CDR1 DFQATT and CDR2 SNEGSKA (reference sequence). V was trimmed by 1 base and J by 4 bases, leaving 11 bases between them.

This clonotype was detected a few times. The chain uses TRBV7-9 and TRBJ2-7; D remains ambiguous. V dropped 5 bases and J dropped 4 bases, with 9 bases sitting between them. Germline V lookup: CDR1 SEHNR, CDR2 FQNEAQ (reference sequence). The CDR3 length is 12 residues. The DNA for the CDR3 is TGTGCCAGCAGCACAGACGCGTACGAGCAGTACTTC. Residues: CASSTDAYEQYF.

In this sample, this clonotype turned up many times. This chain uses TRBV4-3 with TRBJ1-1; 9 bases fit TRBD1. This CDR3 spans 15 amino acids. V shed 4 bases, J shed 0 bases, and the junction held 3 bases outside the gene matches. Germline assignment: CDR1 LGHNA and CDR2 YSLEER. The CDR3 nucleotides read TGCGCCAGCAGCCCCGGACAGGGGATGAACACTGAAGCTTTCTTT. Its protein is CASSPGQGMNTEAFF.